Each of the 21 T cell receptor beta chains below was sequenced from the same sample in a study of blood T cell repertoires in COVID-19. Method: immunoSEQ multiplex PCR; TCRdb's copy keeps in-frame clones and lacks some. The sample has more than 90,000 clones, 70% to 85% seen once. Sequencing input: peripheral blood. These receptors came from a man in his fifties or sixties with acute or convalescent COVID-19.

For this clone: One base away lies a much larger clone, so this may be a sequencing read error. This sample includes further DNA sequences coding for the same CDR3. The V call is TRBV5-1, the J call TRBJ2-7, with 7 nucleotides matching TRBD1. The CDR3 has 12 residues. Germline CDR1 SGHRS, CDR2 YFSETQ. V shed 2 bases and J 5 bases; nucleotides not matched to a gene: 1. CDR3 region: CASSLQGNEQYF. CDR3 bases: TGCGCCAGCAGCTTACAGGGGAACGAGCAGTACTTC.

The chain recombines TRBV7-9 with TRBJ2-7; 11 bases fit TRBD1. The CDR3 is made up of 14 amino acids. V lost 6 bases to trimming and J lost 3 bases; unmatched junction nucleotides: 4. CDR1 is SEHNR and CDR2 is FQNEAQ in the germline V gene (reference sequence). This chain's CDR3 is CASSGTGGHYEQYF. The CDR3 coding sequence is TGTGCCAGCAGTGGGACAGGGGGACACTACGAGCAGTACTTC.

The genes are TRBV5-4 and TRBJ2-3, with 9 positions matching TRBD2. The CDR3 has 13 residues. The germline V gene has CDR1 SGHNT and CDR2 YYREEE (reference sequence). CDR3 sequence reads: CVSRLAATDTQYF. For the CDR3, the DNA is TGTGTCAGTAGACTAGCGGCCACAGATACGCAGTATTTT.

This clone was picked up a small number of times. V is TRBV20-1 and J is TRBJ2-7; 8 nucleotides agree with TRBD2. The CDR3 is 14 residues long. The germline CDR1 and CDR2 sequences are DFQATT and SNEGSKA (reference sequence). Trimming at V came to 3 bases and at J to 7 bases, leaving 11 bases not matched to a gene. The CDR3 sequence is CSASKVAGSREQYF. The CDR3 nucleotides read TGCAGTGCTAGTAAAGTAGCGGGGAGTAGGGAGCAGTACTTC.

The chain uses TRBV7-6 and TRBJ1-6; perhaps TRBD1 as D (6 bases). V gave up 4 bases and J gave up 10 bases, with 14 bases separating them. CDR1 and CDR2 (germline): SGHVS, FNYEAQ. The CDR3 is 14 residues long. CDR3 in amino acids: CASSSQGRRSPLHF. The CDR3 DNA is TGTGCCAGCAGCTCACAGGGCCGGCGATCACCCCTCCACTTT.

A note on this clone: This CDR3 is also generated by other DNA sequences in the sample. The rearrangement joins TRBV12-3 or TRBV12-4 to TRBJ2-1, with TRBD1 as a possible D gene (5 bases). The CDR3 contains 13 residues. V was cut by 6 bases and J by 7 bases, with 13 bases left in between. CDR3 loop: CASSLRAANEQFF. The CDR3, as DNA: TGTGCCAGCAGCCTCAGGGCCGCAAATGAGCAGTTCTTC.

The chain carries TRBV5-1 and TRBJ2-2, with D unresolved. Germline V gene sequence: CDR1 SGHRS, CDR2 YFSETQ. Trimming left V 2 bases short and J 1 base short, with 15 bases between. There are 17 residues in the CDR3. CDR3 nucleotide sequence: TGCGCCAGCAGCTTAGTAGTTCTGGGCCTGAACACCGGGGAGCTGTTTTTT. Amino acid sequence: CASSLVVLGLNTGELFF.

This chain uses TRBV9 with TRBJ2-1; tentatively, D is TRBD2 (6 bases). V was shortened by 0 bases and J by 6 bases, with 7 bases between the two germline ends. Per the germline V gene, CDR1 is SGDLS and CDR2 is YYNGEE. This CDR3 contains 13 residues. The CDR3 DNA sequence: TGTGCCAGCAGCGTAGGGGGAGGCAATGAGCAGTTCTTC. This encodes CASSVGGGNEQFF.

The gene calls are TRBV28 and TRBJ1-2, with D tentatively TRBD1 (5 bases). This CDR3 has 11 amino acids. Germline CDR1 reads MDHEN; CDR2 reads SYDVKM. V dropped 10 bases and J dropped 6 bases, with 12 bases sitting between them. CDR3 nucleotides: TGTGCCACCTCAGGGATCCATGGCTACACCTTC. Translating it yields CATSGIHGYTF.

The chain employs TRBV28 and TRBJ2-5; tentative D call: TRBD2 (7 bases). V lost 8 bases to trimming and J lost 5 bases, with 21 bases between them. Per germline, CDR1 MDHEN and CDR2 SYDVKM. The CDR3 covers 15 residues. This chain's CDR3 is CASSPHGGGLETQYF. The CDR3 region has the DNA TGTGCCAGCTCCCCCCATGGGGGGGGGCTTGAGACCCAGTACTTC.

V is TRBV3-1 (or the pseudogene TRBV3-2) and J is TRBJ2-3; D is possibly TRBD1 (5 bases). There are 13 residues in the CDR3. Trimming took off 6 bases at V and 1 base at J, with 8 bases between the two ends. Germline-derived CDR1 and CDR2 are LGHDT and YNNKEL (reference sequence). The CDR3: CASRPTGTDTQYF. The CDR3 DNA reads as TGTGCCAGCAGACCGACAGGCACAGATACGCAGTATTTT.

Written as DNA, the CDR3 is TGTGCCAGCAGACCTACTAGCGGCCCTTCTTACGAGCAGTACTTC. The encoded protein is CASRPTSGPSYEQYF. The chain employs TRBV28 and TRBJ2-7, with 8 bases matching TRBD2. This CDR3 comprises 15 residues. With 6 bases clipped from V and 4 bases from J, the junction kept 11 bases outside the gene matches. Germline V gene lookup returns CDR1 MDHEN and CDR2 SYDVKM.

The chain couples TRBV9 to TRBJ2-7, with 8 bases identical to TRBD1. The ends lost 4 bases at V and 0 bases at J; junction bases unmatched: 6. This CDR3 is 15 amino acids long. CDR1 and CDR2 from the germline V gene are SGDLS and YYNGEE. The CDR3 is CASSPQGTGSYEQYF. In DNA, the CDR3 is TGTGCCAGCAGCCCCCAGGGGACAGGCTCCTACGAGCAGTACTTC.

The CDR3 nucleotides read TGCAGTGCTAGTCGGTTCTGGGGCCAAAATGAGCAGTTCTTC. This sequence encodes CSASRFWGQNEQFF. The rearrangement uses TRBV20-1 and TRBJ2-1; D perhaps matches TRBD1 (5 bases). Germline lookup yields CDR1 DFQATT and CDR2 SNEGSKA (reference sequence). The V and J ends lost 3 bases and 7 bases respectively, with 16 bases between them. The CDR3 is 14 residues long.

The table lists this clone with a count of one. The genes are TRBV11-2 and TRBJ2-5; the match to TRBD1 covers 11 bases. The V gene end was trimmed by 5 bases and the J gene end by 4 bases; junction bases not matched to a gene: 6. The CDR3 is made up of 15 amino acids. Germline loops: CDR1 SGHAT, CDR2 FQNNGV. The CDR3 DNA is TGTGCCAGCAGCCCGGGACAGGGGGTGGGAGAGACCCAGTACTTC. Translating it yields CASSPGQGVGETQYF.

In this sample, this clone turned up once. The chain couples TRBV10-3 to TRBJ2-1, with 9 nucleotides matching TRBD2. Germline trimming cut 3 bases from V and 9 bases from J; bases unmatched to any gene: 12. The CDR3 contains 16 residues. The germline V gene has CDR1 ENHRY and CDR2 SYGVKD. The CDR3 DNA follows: TGTGCCATCAGTGAAGTGAAGGGAGGACTAGCGAGTGAGCAGTTCTTC. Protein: CAISEVKGGLASEQFF.

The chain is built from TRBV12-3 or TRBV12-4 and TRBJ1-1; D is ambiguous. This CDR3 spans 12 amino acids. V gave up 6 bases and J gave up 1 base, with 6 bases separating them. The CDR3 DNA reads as TGTGCCAGCAGGTCCGGGAACACTGAAGCTTTCTTT. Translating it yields CASRSGNTEAFF.

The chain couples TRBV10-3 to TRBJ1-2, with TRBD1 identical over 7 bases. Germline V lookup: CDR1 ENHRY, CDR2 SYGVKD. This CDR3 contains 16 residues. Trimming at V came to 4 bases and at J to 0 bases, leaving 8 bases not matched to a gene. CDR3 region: CAISADGTAANYGYTF. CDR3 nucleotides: TGTGCCATCAGTGCGGACGGGACAGCGGCTAACTATGGCTACACCTTC.

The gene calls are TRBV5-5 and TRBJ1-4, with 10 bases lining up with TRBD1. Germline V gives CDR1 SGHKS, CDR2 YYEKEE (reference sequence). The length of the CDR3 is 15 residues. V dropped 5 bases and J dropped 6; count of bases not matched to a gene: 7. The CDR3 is CASSTTGQGDEKLFF. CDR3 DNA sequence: TGTGCCAGCAGTACAACAGGACAGGGGGATGAAAAACTGTTTTTT.

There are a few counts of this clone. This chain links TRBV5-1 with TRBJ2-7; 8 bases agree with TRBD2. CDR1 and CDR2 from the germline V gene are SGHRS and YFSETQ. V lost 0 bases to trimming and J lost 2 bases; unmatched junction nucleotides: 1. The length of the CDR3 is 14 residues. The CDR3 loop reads CASSLGGGTYEQYF. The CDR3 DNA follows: TGCGCCAGCAGCTTGGGCGGGGGGACCTACGAGCAGTACTTC.

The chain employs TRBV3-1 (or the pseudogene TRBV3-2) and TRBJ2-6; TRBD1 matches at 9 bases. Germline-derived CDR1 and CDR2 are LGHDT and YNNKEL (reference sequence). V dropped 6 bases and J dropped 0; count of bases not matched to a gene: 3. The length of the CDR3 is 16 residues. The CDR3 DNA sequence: TGTGCCAGCAGACCACAGGGGGCCTCTGGGGCCAACGTCCTGACTTTC. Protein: CASRPQGASGANVLTF.